This T cell receptor (beta chain) was sequenced during a study of T cell changes during pregnancy in multiple sclerosis. Germline lookup yields CDR1 LGHNT and CDR2 FRNRAP. This CDR3 is built from 14 residues. J was trimmed by 5 bases and V by 5 bases; bases with no gene match: 4. TCRdb's copy holds only in-frame clones and misses some; the assay was immunoSEQ multiplex PCR. Among about 100,000 clones listed, almost 95% were seen once. This chain joins TRBV12-5 and TRBJ2-7; TRBD1 matches 12 bases. This receptor was obtained from a female donor with multiple sclerosis, enrolled in a pregnancy study. Source: peripheral blood, taken before pregnancy. CDR3 residues: CASGPGTGGNEQYF. CDR3 sequence (DNA): TGTGCTAGTGGTCCCGGGACAGGGGGCAACGAGCAGTACTTC.